This T cell receptor (beta chain) emerged from a study of T-cell reconstitution after alpha-beta-depleted transplantation in children. As for this clonotype: Its antigen is unknown.

General study results and limits: Where alpha-beta T cells came from about two months after transplant was reportedly several hundred expanded graft clones. At one year after transplant, newly produced T cells mostly accounted for T-cell counts and diversity. Some patients' high day-60 TCRbeta diversity was traced to surviving recipient T cells and thymic progenitors.

A library of TCRbeta sequences, prepared with unique molecular identifiers, was generated. TCRdb passed the PCR reads through MiXCR, listing each CDR3 protein once. The sample includes hundreds of thousands of distinct CDR3 sequences, over 10% seen only once; the top ten take 2.2%. This CDR3 has 14 amino acids. The source of this sequence is a male patient aged 10 to 17 who had a stem cell transplant for acute myeloid leukemia, so the T cells may come from the graft donor. V gene TRBV21-1 combines with J gene TRBJ1-4. TRBV21-1 is described as a pseudogene. Sequencing used PBMCs, mostly from graft donor cells, obtained 360 days after TCRalphabeta/CD19-depleted stem cell transplant. The CDR3 nucleotides read TGTGCCAGCCTTGCGGGGAAGACTAATGAAAAACTGTTTTTT. The encoded protein is CASLAGKTNEKLFF.